This TCR beta chain was documented in a study of cytomegalovirus exposure and HLA in healthy donors. Study details: Unique TCRs numbering some 93 million, obtained from HLA-typed donors, made up an early data release. Overall study findings and caveats: Reports indicated that the classifier achieved high specificity and sensitivity in diagnosing cytomegalovirus status. Analysis was performed later, and it showed HLA-associated TCR beta chains to be more clonally expanded than equally common others.

CDR1 and CDR2 (germline): SQVTM, ANQGSEA. Trimming cost V 2 bases and J 8 bases, with 13 bases left between them. CDR3 length: 13 amino acids. In the case of this clone: What it recognizes is unknown.

Primers included in the PCR were 60 Vbeta and 13 Jbeta primers. Repertoires were generated with immunoSEQ multiplex PCR, while TCRdb's copy carries only in-frame clones and drops some. The sample includes 150,000 to 200,000 clones, roughly three quarters of them seen just once. The donors (healthy individuals) were bone marrow donors. The rearrangement joins TRBV29-1 to TRBJ2-1; maybe TRBD1 (6 bases). This clonotype was sampled from a woman between 50 and 59 years old in good health and CMV-seronegative. Sequenced: PBMCs. CDR3 nucleotides: TGCAGCGTTGAACAAGCGGCAGGGGATGAGCAGTTCTTC. The encoded protein is CSVEQAAGDEQFF.